One sample yielded the 19 T cell receptor beta chains listed below, sequenced in a study of CD8+ T cells in alopecia areata. TCR sequencing used cDNA made by reverse transcription of extracted RNA. The data were produced by immunoSEQ multiplex PCR, yet TCRdb's version contains in-frame clones alone and is incomplete. The data show over 90,000 clones, more than 75% seen once. Treatment meaning: oral pan-JAK inhibitor, 5-10 mg twice daily. The sequenced sample was CD8+ T cells sorted from blood, obtained between weeks 30 and 35, from a patient treated with tofacitinib. All receptors come from a human donor with alopecia areata.

The chain links TRBV7-9 to TRBJ2-7; 9 positions match TRBD1. CDR1 is SEHNR and CDR2 is FQNEAQ in the germline V gene (reference sequence). CDR3 length: 15 residues. Trimming took 5 bases from V and 3 from J; bases not matched to a gene: 8. The CDR3 loop is CASSRGTGYLYEQYF. DNA of the CDR3: TGTGCCAGCAGCCGCGGGACAGGGTATCTCTACGAGCAGTACTTC.

This sequence joins TRBV30 and TRBJ1-5, with a weak D call TRBD1 (5 bases). This CDR3 is built from 13 residues. Germline CDR1 GTSNPN, CDR2 SVGIG (reference sequence). Trimming took off 4 bases at V and 4 bases at J, with 11 bases between the two ends. For the CDR3, the DNA is TGTGCCTGGAACCCAGGGTGGAATCAGCCCCAGCATTTT. Amino acid sequence: CAWNPGWNQPQHF.

The chain is built from TRBV29-1 and TRBJ1-5; perhaps TRBD1 as D (5 bases). This CDR3 comprises 13 residues. V was pared by 6 bases and J by 3 bases, with 12 bases between. Germline CDR1 reads SQVTM; CDR2 reads ANQGSEA. CDR3 sequence reads: CSVFPGNNQPQHF. CDR3 nucleotide sequence: TGCAGCGTCTTCCCAGGGAACAATCAGCCCCAGCATTTT.

The chain carries TRBV27 and TRBJ2-5; tentative D call: TRBD1 (6 bases). V was cut by 4 bases and J by 1 base, with 19 bases left in between. Germline loops: CDR1 MNHEY, CDR2 SMNVEV (reference sequence). The CDR3 spans 17 residues. The CDR3 sequence is CASSSPGSGVTQETQYF. In nucleotides, the CDR3 is TGTGCCAGCAGTTCCCCCGGATCAGGGGTAACCCAAGAGACCCAGTACTTC.

This clone has just a few counts. The V call is TRBV10-3, the J call TRBJ2-7; 9 positions match TRBD1. This CDR3 has 14 residues. From germline, CDR1 is ENHRY and CDR2 SYGVKD. After removal of 6 bases from V and 0 bases from J, the junction contained 3 bases not matched to a gene. CDR3 DNA: TGTGCCATCAGACCGGGACAGGGCTCCTACGAGCAGTACTTC. Translation: CAIRPGQGSYEQYF.

The chain employs TRBV4-2 and TRBJ2-1; D might be TRBD1 or TRBD2, each matching 6 bases. CDR3 size: 16 residues. Germline lookup yields CDR1 LGHNA and CDR2 YNFKEQ. Trimming took off 2 bases at V and 7 bases at J, with 18 bases between the two ends. The CDR3 is CASSQNSRGRVNEQFF. CDR3 in DNA: TGTGCCAGCAGCCAAAACTCTCGGGGGCGGGTGAATGAGCAGTTCTTC.

The rearrangement links TRBV29-1 to TRBJ2-3; 7 nucleotides line up with TRBD2. This CDR3 spans 17 amino acids. CDR1 and CDR2 from the germline V gene are SQVTM and ANQGSEA. J gave up 4 bases and V 1 base, and 14 bases lay outside the gene matches. For the CDR3, the DNA is TGCAGCGTTGAAGGTTCTATCAGCGGGATCAGCGCAGATACGCAGTATTTT. This gives the protein CSVEGSISGISADTQYF.

The chain is built from TRBV9 and TRBJ2-1; 7 bases match TRBD1. V lost 4 bases, J lost 15 bases, and 10 bases stayed unmatched. The V gene's germline CDR1 is SGDLS and CDR2 YYNGEE. The CDR3 totals 12 residues. The CDR3 coding sequence is TGTGCCAGCAGCCCGCCCAGGGGGAGCCTGTTCTTC. This encodes CASSPPRGSLFF.

This chain uses TRBV4-1 with TRBJ2-7; the D gene is possibly TRBD2 (5 bases). Germline V gene sequence: CDR1 MGHRA, CDR2 YSYEKL. Trimming stripped 1 base from V and 7 bases from J, with 20 bases between. The CDR3 contains 16 residues. CDR3 DNA: TGCGCCAGCAGCCAAGGCGCGGGTCCGCCAATGGGGGAGCAGTACTTC. It is translated as CASSQGAGPPMGEQYF.

CDR3 sequence reads: CSVDLERQGGEETQYF. CDR3 nucleotides: TGCAGCGTTGATTTAGAACGACAGGGTGGGGAAGAGACCCAGTACTTC. This chain connects TRBV29-1 to TRBJ2-5; 7 positions match TRBD1. The CDR3 covers 16 residues. Per germline, CDR1 SQVTM and CDR2 ANQGSEA. V shed 3 bases, J shed 3 bases, and the junction held 13 bases outside the gene matches. Drawing the rest from reference TRBV29-1 and TRBJ2-5, the complete variable domain is SAVISQKPSRDICQRGTSLTIQCQVDSQVTMMFWYRQQPGQSLTLIATANQGSEATYESGFVIDKFPISRPNLTFSTLTVSNMSPEDSSIYLCSVDLERQGGEETQYFGPGTRLLVL.

The chain recombines TRBV6-6 with TRBJ2-7, with 9 nucleotides matching TRBD1. Germline CDR1 MNHNY, CDR2 SVGAGI (reference sequence). The CDR3 length is 14 residues. V shed 0 bases, J shed 3 bases, and the junction held 0 bases outside the gene matches. The CDR3 DNA reads as TGTGCCAGCAGTTACTCGACAGGGGGCTACGAGCAGTACTTC. It translates to CASSYSTGGYEQYF.

DNA for the CDR3: TGTGCTAGTTGGACAGGGCGCACAGATACGCAGTATTTT. This translates into CASWTGRTDTQYF. The rearrangement joins TRBV12-5 to TRBJ2-3; 8 bases fit TRBD1. The V and J ends lost 8 bases and 1 base, in that order; junction bases with no gene match: 2. CDR3 size: 13 residues. Germline CDR1 LGHNT, CDR2 FRNRAP.

This clone has just one count. The chain employs TRBV29-1 and TRBJ2-1; D may be TRBD2 (6 bases). CDR1 and CDR2 from the germline V gene are SQVTM and ANQGSEA. This CDR3 has 14 amino acids. V gave up 6 bases and J gave up 2 bases, with 14 bases separating them. This chain's CDR3 is CSVWRGVPYNEQFF. CDR3 sequence (DNA): TGCAGCGTCTGGCGGGGTGTACCCTACAATGAGCAGTTCTTC.

A few counts support this clone. The chain has TRBV5-5 and TRBJ2-7; 10 bases are a match to TRBD2. Trimming took 0 bases from V and 3 from J; bases not matched to a gene: 6. Germline V CDR1 and CDR2: SGHKS, YYEKEE (reference sequence). This CDR3 has 16 amino acids. CDR3 sequence: CASSLASSGSFYEQYF. Here the CDR3 DNA reads TGTGCCAGCAGCTTGGCGTCTAGCGGGAGCTTCTACGAGCAGTACTTC. Using reference TRBV5-5 and TRBJ2-7 for the parts outside the CDR3, the full variable domain is DAGVTQSPTHLIKTRGQQVTLRCSPISGHKSVSWYQQVLGQGPQFIFQYYEKEERGRGNFPDRFSARQFPNYSSELNVNALLLGDSALYLCASSLASSGSFYEQYFGPGTRLTVT.

The CDR3 region is CASSSQFTSGRETQYF. The CDR3 region has the DNA TGTGCCAGCAGCTCGCAGTTCACTAGCGGGAGAGAGACCCAGTACTTC. The J gene is TRBJ2-5, the V gene TRBV7-8, with 11 bases matching TRBD2. J was trimmed by 4 bases and V by 4 bases; bases with no gene match: 8. The CDR3 contains 16 residues. Germline assignment: CDR1 SGHVS and CDR2 FQNEAQ.

The chain links TRBV13 to TRBJ2-7; no reliable D call. Trimming removed 1 base at V and 7 bases at J, with 8 bases between. The CDR3 has 12 amino acids. Germline lookup yields CDR1 PRHDT and CDR2 FYEKMQ (reference sequence). CDR3 protein: CASSLVSREQYF. The DNA for the CDR3 is TGTGCCAGCAGCTTAGTATCCAGGGAGCAGTACTTC.

The chain links TRBV11-2 to TRBJ2-1, with D perhaps given as TRBD1 or TRBD2 (5 bases each). From germline, CDR1 is SGHAT and CDR2 FQNNGV. This CDR3 comprises 17 residues. V was trimmed by 0 bases and J by 0 bases, leaving 12 bases between them. The chain's CDR3 is CASSLDQWGYSYNEQFF. The CDR3 nucleotides read TGTGCCAGCAGCTTAGATCAATGGGGGTACTCCTACAATGAGCAGTTCTTC.

This clone showed up just once. The chain joins TRBV6-5 to TRBJ2-7; no firm D call. This CDR3 has 11 amino acids. Germline CDR1 reads MNHEY; CDR2 reads SVGAGI. V was pared by 9 bases and J by 0 bases, with 6 bases between. CDR3 nucleotides: TGTGCCAGTAGTGCCTCCTACGAGCAGTACTTC. It translates to CASSASYEQYF.

This rearrangement joins TRBV2 to TRBJ1-5; D ambiguous. Germline assignment: CDR1 SNHLY and CDR2 FYNNEI. CDR3 length: 12 amino acids. Trimming cost V 3 bases and J 3 bases, with 3 bases left between them. The chain's CDR3 is CASSDHNQPQHF. DNA of the CDR3: TGTGCCAGCAGTGACCACAATCAGCCCCAGCATTTT.